This T cell receptor beta chain was found in a study of shared clonotypes between healthy human individuals. Study as a whole: A couple of women and a few men aged 18 to 49 made up the donors. Study-wide points: Non-shared clonotypes displayed generation probabilities falling below those of clonotypes present in all four donors.

Libraries were prepared by immunoSEQ multiplex PCR; TCRdb keeps only in-frame clonotypes and omits some of them. The sample lists about 2,200,000 clones, 90% to 95% occurring once. Germline lookup yields CDR1 ENHRY and CDR2 SYGVKD. V was cut by 3 bases and J by 4 bases, with 13 bases left in between. The CDR3 sequence is 15 residues long. Naive CD8 isolation took CD45RO-negative cells positively selected for CCR7 and excluded terminally differentiated effector memory CD45RA+ cells. In the case of this clone: Its antigen is still unknown.

The TCR originated in a man aged 18 to 35 in good health. Some clones in this sample may be carry-over from other donors' samples. The V call is TRBV10-3, the J call TRBJ1-5; D uncertain. The sample taken for sequencing was naive CD8+ T cells from PBMCs. CDR3: CAISDKSSINQPQHF. For the CDR3, the DNA is TGTGCCATCAGTGATAAGAGTTCCATTAATCAGCCCCAGCATTTT.